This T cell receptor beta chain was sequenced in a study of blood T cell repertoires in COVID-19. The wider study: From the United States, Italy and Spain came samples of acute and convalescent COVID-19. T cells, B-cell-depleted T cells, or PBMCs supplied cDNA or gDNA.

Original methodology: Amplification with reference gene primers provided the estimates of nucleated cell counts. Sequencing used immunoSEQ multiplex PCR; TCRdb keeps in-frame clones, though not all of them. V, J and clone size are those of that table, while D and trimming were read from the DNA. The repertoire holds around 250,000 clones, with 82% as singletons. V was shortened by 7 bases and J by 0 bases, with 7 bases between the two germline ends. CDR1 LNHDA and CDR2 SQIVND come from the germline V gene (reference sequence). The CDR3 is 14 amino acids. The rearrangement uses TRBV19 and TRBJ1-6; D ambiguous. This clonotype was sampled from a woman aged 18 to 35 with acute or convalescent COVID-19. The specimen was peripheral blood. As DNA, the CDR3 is TGTGCCAGTAAATTCAGCTCCTATAATTCACCCCTCCACTTT. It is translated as CASKFSSYNSPLHF.